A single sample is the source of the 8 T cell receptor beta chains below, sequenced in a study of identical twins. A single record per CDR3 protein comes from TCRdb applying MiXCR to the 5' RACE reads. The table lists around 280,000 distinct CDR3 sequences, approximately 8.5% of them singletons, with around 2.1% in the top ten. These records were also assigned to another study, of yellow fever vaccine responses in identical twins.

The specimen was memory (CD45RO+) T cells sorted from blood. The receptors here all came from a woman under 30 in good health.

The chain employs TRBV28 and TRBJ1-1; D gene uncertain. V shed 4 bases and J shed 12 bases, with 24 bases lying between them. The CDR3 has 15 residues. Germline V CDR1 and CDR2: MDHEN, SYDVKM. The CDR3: CASSYPTVGIQVPFF. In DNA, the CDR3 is TGTGCCAGCAGTTACCCGACCGTGGGGATTCAGGTTCCTTTCTTT.

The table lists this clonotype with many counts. The CDR3 DNA follows: TGTGCCACCAGTGATCAGCTAGGGACTAGCGACGAGCAGTACGTC. Protein: CATSDQLGTSDEQYV. The chain carries TRBV24-1 and TRBJ2-7; TRBD2 aligns across 10 bases. Germline trimming cut 3 bases from V and 5 bases from J; bases unmatched to any gene: 6. The germline gives CDR1 KGHDR, CDR2 SFDVKD. The CDR3 sequence is 15 residues long.

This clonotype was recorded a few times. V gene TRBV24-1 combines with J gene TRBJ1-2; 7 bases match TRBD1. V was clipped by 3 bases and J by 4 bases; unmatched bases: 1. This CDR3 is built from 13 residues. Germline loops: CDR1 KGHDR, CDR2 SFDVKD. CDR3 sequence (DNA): TGTGCCACCAGTGATCGGGACAGCTATGGCTACACCTTC. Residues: CATSDRDSYGYTF.

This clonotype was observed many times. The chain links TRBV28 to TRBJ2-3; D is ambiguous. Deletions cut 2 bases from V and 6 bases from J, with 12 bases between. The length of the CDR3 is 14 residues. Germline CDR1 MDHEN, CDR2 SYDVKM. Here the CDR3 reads CASSLRFGMDTQYF. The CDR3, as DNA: TGTGCCAGCAGTTTAAGATTTGGCATGGATACGCAGTATTTT.

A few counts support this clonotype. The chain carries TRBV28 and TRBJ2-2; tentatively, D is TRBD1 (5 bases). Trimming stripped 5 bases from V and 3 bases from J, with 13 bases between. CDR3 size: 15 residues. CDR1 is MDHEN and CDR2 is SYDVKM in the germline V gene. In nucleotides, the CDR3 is TGTGCCAGCAGTCTACCCAGGGTGGACACCGGGGAGCTGTTTTTT. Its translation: CASSLPRVDTGELFF.

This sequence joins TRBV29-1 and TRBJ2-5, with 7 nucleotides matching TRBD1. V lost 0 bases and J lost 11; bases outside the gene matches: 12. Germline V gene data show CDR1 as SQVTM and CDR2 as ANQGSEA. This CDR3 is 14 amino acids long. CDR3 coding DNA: TGCAGCGTTGAAGAGGACAGGATCCAAGAGGCACAGTACTTC. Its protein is CSVEEDRIQEAQYF.

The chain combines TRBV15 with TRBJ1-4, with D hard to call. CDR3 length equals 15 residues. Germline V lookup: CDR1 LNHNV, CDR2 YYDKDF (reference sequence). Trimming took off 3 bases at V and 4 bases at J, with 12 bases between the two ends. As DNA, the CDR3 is TGTGCCACCAGCAGGCCGACGGGTTATAATGAAAAACTGTTTTTT. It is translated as CATSRPTGYNEKLFF.

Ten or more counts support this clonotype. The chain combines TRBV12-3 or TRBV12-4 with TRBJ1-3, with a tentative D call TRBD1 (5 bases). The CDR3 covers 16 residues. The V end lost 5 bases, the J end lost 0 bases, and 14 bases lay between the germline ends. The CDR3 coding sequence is TGTGCCAGCAGTCTCACGGGACGGCCCTCTGGAAACACCATATATTTT. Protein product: CASSLTGRPSGNTIYF.